Below are 7 T cell receptor beta chains sequenced from a single sample in a study of cytomegalovirus exposure and HLA in healthy donors. The study ran its PCR with 60 Vbeta and 13 Jbeta primers. Clones were read by immunoSEQ multiplex PCR, and TCRdb kept only the in-frame ones, dropping some. The sample has about 160,000 clones, around 68% seen once. The material sequenced was PBMCs. The receptors derive from a woman between 40 and 50 years old in good health and CMV-seropositive.

The chain carries TRBV6-1 and TRBJ2-6; no clear D. Germline CDR1 reads MNHNS; CDR2 reads SASEGT. The CDR3 loop spans 13 amino acids. The V end lost 6 bases, the J end lost 2 bases, and 5 bases lay between the germline ends. CDR3 protein: CASRTTGANVLTF. CDR3 DNA sequence: TGTGCCAGCAGGACAACTGGGGCCAACGTCCTGACTTTC.

The rearrangement joins TRBV27 to TRBJ2-7, with D possibly TRBD2 on 5 matching bases. This CDR3 is 13 amino acids long. Trimming stripped 8 bases from V and 4 bases from J, with 15 bases between. Per the germline V gene, CDR1 is MNHEY and CDR2 is SMNVEV (reference sequence). In DNA, the CDR3 is TGTGCCAGCGGGCGGGCGGGCAGGTACGAGCAGTACTTC. It translates to CASGRAGRYEQYF.

V usage is TRBV19 and J usage is TRBJ1-1; 8 bases line up with TRBD1. The germline V gene has CDR1 LNHDA and CDR2 SQIVND (reference sequence). This CDR3 is 15 amino acids long. V was pared by 8 bases and J by 5 bases, with 13 bases of the junction left unmatched. CDR3 region: CASESAGQGHTEAFF. The CDR3 DNA sequence: TGTGCCAGTGAATCTGCCGGACAGGGACATACTGAAGCTTTCTTT.

This clone has just a few counts. The chain uses TRBV6-5 and TRBJ2-7; no reliable D call. CDR1 is MNHEY, CDR2 SVGAGI, per germline. V gave up 7 bases and J gave up 3 bases, with 16 bases separating them. The CDR3 is 14 amino acids. For the CDR3, the DNA is TGTGCCAGCAACAACCCTGGGCAAAGCTACGAGCAGTACTTC. Its protein product is CASNNPGQSYEQYF.

The chain has TRBV29-1 and TRBJ2-7; 12 positions match TRBD2. The length of the CDR3 is 15 residues. Germline V lookup: CDR1 SQVTM, CDR2 ANQGSEA. V lost 6 bases to trimming and J lost 6 bases; unmatched junction nucleotides: 12. Here the CDR3 DNA reads TGCAGCGTCGAATCTTGGACTAGCGGGACAGCCGAGCAGTACTTC. Translated, it gives CSVESWTSGTAEQYF.

This clone was seen only a few times. This chain uses TRBV5-6 with TRBJ2-2; 9 bases agree with TRBD2. This CDR3 is 16 amino acids long. The ends lost 4 bases at V and 4 bases at J; junction bases unmatched: 8. CDR1 is SGHDT and CDR2 is YYEEEE in the germline V gene. The CDR3 nucleotides are TGTGCCAGCAGCGGGGGCCTAGCGGGGCCCACCGGGGAGCTGTTTTTT. It specifies CASSGGLAGPTGELFF. Full variable domain (missing parts from reference TRBV5-6 and TRBJ2-2): DAGVTQSPTHLIKTRGQQVTLRCSPKSGHDTVSWYQQALGQGPQFIFQYYEEEERQRGNFPDRFSGHQFPNYSSELNVNALLLGDSALYLCASSGGLAGPTGELFFGEGSRLTVL.

This clone has only one observation. The chain joins TRBV28 to TRBJ2-5; D is unclear. The germline gives CDR1 MDHEN, CDR2 SYDVKM. CDR3 size: 16 residues. Trimming left V 4 bases short and J 3 bases short, with 18 bases between. CDR3 sequence: CASSYPDNLVEETQYF. The CDR3 DNA reads TGTGCCAGCAGTTACCCTGATAATCTAGTAGAAGAGACCCAGTACTTC.